Below, 30 T cell receptor beta chains from the same sample are listed, as sequenced in a study of blood T cell repertoires in COVID-19. Assay: immunoSEQ multiplex PCR; the TCRdb copy retains only in-frame clones and omits some. The sample contains under 300,000 clones, 89% of which appear only once. Sequences were obtained from peripheral blood. These receptor sequences come from a middle-aged woman who had recovered from COVID-19.

The chain carries TRBV6-9 and TRBJ1-4; 8 bases are a match to TRBD1. The CDR3 sequence is 14 residues long. Germline-derived CDR1 and CDR2 are MNHGY and SVAAGI. With 3 bases clipped from V and 8 bases from J, the junction kept 5 bases outside the gene matches. The CDR3 protein is CASSYLTGGEKLFF. The CDR3 DNA is TGTGCCAGCAGTTACCTAACAGGGGGAGAAAAACTGTTTTTT.

J is TRBJ2-5 and V is TRBV10-3, with D possibly being TRBD1 (5 bases). V lost 1 base to trimming and J lost 5 bases, with 20 bases between them. There are 17 residues in the CDR3. Germline loops: CDR1 ENHRY, CDR2 SYGVKD. The chain's CDR3 is CAISEYRSEGLRETQYF. DNA of the CDR3: TGTGCCATCAGTGAGTACAGGTCCGAAGGTTTGAGGGAGACCCAGTACTTC.

J is TRBJ2-7 and V is TRBV7-2; possibly TRBD1 for D (5 bases). Trimming pared 5 bases from V and 4 bases from J, leaving 9 bases between. This CDR3 comprises 12 residues. Germline CDR1 and CDR2: SGHTA and FQGNSA. The CDR3: CASSHRPYEQYF. CDR3 in DNA: TGTGCCAGCAGCCACAGGCCGTACGAGCAGTACTTC. Looking up the rest from reference TRBV7-2 and TRBJ2-7 gives the full variable domain: GAGVSQSPSNKVTEKGKDVELRCDPISGHTALYWYRQSLGQGLEFLIYFQGNSAPDKSGLPSDRFSAERTGGSVSTLTIQRTQQEDSAVYLCASSHRPYEQYFGPGTRLTVT.

This clone was detected only once. This chain joins TRBV18 and TRBJ2-3; TRBD2 aligns across 11 bases. Germline lookup yields CDR1 KGHSH and CDR2 LQKENI. The V segment lost 3 bases and the J segment 4 bases; nucleotides outside the gene matches: 9. There are 17 residues in the CDR3. CDR3 region: CASSPSSTSGNPDTQYF. Written as DNA, the CDR3 is TGTGCCAGCTCACCGTCGTCGACTAGCGGGAACCCAGATACGCAGTATTTT.

This chain connects TRBV24-1 to TRBJ2-5; 7 positions agree with TRBD2. The CDR3 runs to 15 residues. V gave up 3 bases and J gave up 5 bases; unmatched junction bases: 8. Germline CDR1 is KGHDR and CDR2 is SFDVKD. The CDR3 reads CATSDPLGGTETQYF. The CDR3 nucleotides read TGTGCCACCAGTGATCCCTTGGGGGGGACGGAGACCCAGTACTTC.

The rearrangement uses TRBV19 and TRBJ1-1; the match to TRBD1 covers 8 bases. The CDR3 covers 16 residues. The ends lost 1 base at V and 4 bases at J; junction bases unmatched: 8. CDR1 LNHDA and CDR2 SQIVND come from the germline V gene (reference sequence). CDR3 sequence reads: CASSIVGQGAITEAFF. In DNA, the CDR3 is TGTGCCAGTAGTATAGTCGGGCAGGGGGCGATCACTGAAGCTTTCTTT.

The chain has TRBV6-5 and TRBJ2-7; possibly TRBD1 for D (5 bases). Trimming took off 2 bases at V and 2 bases at J, with 10 bases between the two ends. Germline CDR1 reads MNHEY; CDR2 reads SVGAGI. This CDR3 is 14 amino acids long. CDR3 in amino acids: CASSYTTGAYEQYF. The CDR3 DNA follows: TGTGCCAGCAGTTACACCACAGGAGCCTACGAGCAGTACTTC.

The chain links TRBV30 to TRBJ1-2; 8 positions agree with TRBD1. The V segment lost 5 bases and the J segment 3 bases; nucleotides outside the gene matches: 5. Germline CDR1 is GTSNPN and CDR2 is SVGIG (reference sequence). CDR3 size: 13 residues. In DNA, the CDR3 is TGTGCCTGGGAAACAGGGGGAGACTATGGCTACACCTTC. Amino acid sequence: CAWETGGDYGYTF.

The chain employs TRBV7-9 and TRBJ1-1; 7 nucleotides align to TRBD1. The CDR3 extends over 14 amino acids. The ends lost 5 bases at V and 3 bases at J; junction bases unmatched: 6. Germline loops: CDR1 SEHNR, CDR2 FQNEAQ (reference sequence). CDR3 amino acids: CASSKKGADTEAFF. In nucleotides, the CDR3 is TGTGCCAGCAGCAAGAAGGGGGCCGACACTGAAGCTTTCTTT.

The chain joins TRBV11-1 to TRBJ2-5; TRBD1 agrees at 9 bases. The V gene end was trimmed by 1 base and the J gene end by 1 base; junction bases not matched to a gene: 4. The germline V gene encodes CDR1 SGHAT and CDR2 FQDESV (reference sequence). The length of the CDR3 is 16 residues. The CDR3 loop is CASSLVQGQGQETQYF. As DNA, the CDR3 is TGTGCCAGCAGCTTAGTTCAGGGACAGGGCCAAGAGACCCAGTACTTC.

The chain has TRBV29-1 and TRBJ2-1; no reliable D call. The CDR3 consists of 14 residues. Germline assignment: CDR1 SQVTM and CDR2 ANQGSEA. Trimming cost V 2 bases and J 8 bases, with 16 bases left between them. The CDR3, as DNA: TGCAGCGTTGAATCCGGCCACGACTTGTATGAGCAGTTCTTC. Its translation is CSVESGHDLYEQFF.

The chain couples TRBV19 to TRBJ2-5; 8 nucleotides agree with TRBD2. Germline lookup yields CDR1 LNHDA and CDR2 SQIVND (reference sequence). V dropped 3 bases and J dropped 5; count of bases not matched to a gene: 8. CDR3 length: 15 residues. The CDR3 nucleotides are TGTGCCAGTAGTATGGGGACTAGAAAAACGGAGACCCAGTACTTC. As protein: CASSMGTRKTETQYF.

The sample holds one count of this clone. The V gene is TRBV9, the J gene TRBJ2-3; 8 nucleotides match TRBD1. Germline V gives CDR1 SGDLS, CDR2 YYNGEE. Unmatched junction bases numbered 13, after V lost 4 bases and J lost 6 bases. This CDR3 comprises 16 residues. CDR3 nucleotides: TGTGCCAGCAGCCCCGAGGACAGGGTCTTGTGGGATACGCAGTATTTT. Amino acid sequence: CASSPEDRVLWDTQYF.

In its sample, this clone was seen a few times. The chain has TRBV3-1 (or the pseudogene TRBV3-2) and TRBJ1-3; 7 nucleotides align to TRBD1. CDR3 size: 14 residues. The J segment lost 0 bases and the V segment lost 5 bases, leaving 1 base of the junction unmatched. The germline gives CDR1 LGHDT, CDR2 YNNKEL (reference sequence). The CDR3 sequence is CASSYRGSGNTIYF. The CDR3 DNA reads as TGTGCCAGCAGCTACAGGGGCTCTGGAAACACCATATATTTT.

V and J are TRBV29-1 and TRBJ2-2, with 7 bases fitting TRBD1. The J segment lost 6 bases and the V segment lost 6 bases, leaving 7 bases of the junction unmatched. CDR3 length equals 13 residues. Germline CDR1 and CDR2: SQVTM and ANQGSEA. The CDR3 spells CSVGTVGAGELFF. For the CDR3, the DNA is TGCAGCGTCGGGACAGTGGGGGCCGGGGAGCTGTTTTTT.

The chain uses TRBV19 and TRBJ2-5; 9 positions match TRBD1. There are 14 residues in the CDR3. Germline CDR1 reads LNHDA; CDR2 reads SQIVND (reference sequence). Germline trimming cut 6 bases from V and 5 bases from J; bases unmatched to any gene: 7. CDR3 in amino acids: CASRGTGKLETQYF. DNA for the CDR3: TGTGCCAGTAGAGGGACAGGGAAGTTGGAGACCCAGTACTTC.

The chain couples TRBV11-3 to TRBJ2-1, with 8 positions matching TRBD2. V trimming: 9 bases; J trimming: 1 base; junction bases outside the gene matches: 8. The CDR3 loop spans 15 amino acids. CDR1 and CDR2 from the germline V gene are SGHNT and YENEEA. The CDR3 nucleotides are TGTGCCAGTTCCCGGGAGGGCGGGTCCTACAATGAGCAGTTCTTC. Its translation: CASSREGGSYNEQFF.

The chain has TRBV19 and TRBJ1-1; a weak D match, TRBD1 (6 bases). CDR3 length: 11 amino acids. V gave up 7 bases and J gave up 7 bases, with 10 bases separating them. Per germline, CDR1 LNHDA and CDR2 SQIVND (reference sequence). The CDR3 region is CASKRQDEAFF. The CDR3 DNA reads TGTGCCAGTAAGAGACAGGATGAAGCTTTCTTT.

This clone was counted once. The gene calls are TRBV27 and TRBJ2-7, with 7 bases identical to TRBD2. The CDR3 totals 16 residues. Germline values: CDR1 MNHEY, CDR2 SMNVEV (reference sequence). After removal of 4 bases from V and 6 bases from J, the junction contained 15 bases not matched to a gene. CDR3 region: CASSSYSAGASFEQYF. The CDR3 DNA sequence: TGTGCCAGCAGTTCCTACTCGGCGGGAGCTTCGTTCGAGCAGTACTTC.

The chain uses TRBV6-5 and TRBJ2-5; TRBD2 matches at 9 bases. V dropped 3 bases and J dropped 5; count of bases not matched to a gene: 10. This CDR3 has 16 residues. Germline loops: CDR1 MNHEY, CDR2 SVGAGI. The CDR3 DNA follows: TGTGCCAGCAGTTATGGGGCGGGAGGGCCGACGGAGACCCAGTACTTC. As protein: CASSYGAGGPTETQYF.

This clone has just one count. The chain uses TRBV2 and TRBJ2-3, with 11 bases lining up with TRBD2. The CDR3 runs to 15 residues. J was trimmed by 6 bases and V by 6 bases; bases with no gene match: 8. The germline CDR1 and CDR2 sequences are SNHLY and FYNNEI. The CDR3 loop is CASRGTSGEVDTQYF. CDR3 coding DNA: TGTGCCAGCAGGGGGACTAGCGGAGAAGTCGATACGCAGTATTTT.

The V and J genes are TRBV18 and TRBJ1-5; TRBD1 matches at 8 bases. Germline V gene data show CDR1 as KGHSH and CDR2 as LQKENI. The CDR3 runs to 15 residues. The ends lost 5 bases at V and 3 bases at J; junction bases unmatched: 6. This CDR3 reads CASSGGTGINQPQHF. DNA of the CDR3: TGTGCCAGCTCAGGCGGGACAGGAATCAATCAGCCCCAGCATTTT.

This clone was seen just once. V is TRBV5-1 and J is TRBJ2-2; D not certain. CDR3 length equals 15 residues. Deletions cut 0 bases from V and 0 bases from J, with 6 bases between. Looked up from germline, CDR1 is SGHRS and CDR2 is YFSETQ. CDR3 residues: CASSLGGSNTGELFF. The CDR3 DNA reads as TGCGCCAGCAGCTTGGGTGGCTCGAACACCGGGGAGCTGTTTTTT.

The CDR3 coding sequence is TGTGCCAGCAGTTTTGCAGGGAGGACTGAAGCTTTCTTT. It translates to CASSFAGRTEAFF. The chain is built from TRBV27 and TRBJ1-1, with D possibly being TRBD1 (5 bases). V lost 3 bases, J lost 5 bases, and 10 bases lay in between. The CDR3 spans 13 residues. From germline, CDR1 is MNHEY and CDR2 SMNVEV (reference sequence).

This rearrangement joins TRBV5-6 to TRBJ2-7; D not resolved. CDR1 is SGHDT, CDR2 YYEEEE, per germline. This CDR3 region has 16 residues. The germline V and J ends were trimmed by 4 bases and 6 bases, with 23 bases remaining between them. The CDR3 DNA follows: TGTGCCAGCAGCCCATGGTCGCGAGAGAGCCTCGCCGAGCAGTACTTC. Translation: CASSPWSRESLAEQYF.

The chain has TRBV5-1 and TRBJ2-7, with D maybe TRBD1 (6 bases). Germline CDR1 is SGHRS and CDR2 is YFSETQ. The CDR3 loop spans 19 amino acids. Trimming left V 0 bases short and J 5 bases short, with 27 bases between. The CDR3 DNA reads TGCGCCAGCAGCTTGGCTGGGGGCGGTCCCGGGGACAAACACAACGAGCAGTACTTC. Translated, it gives CASSLAGGGPGDKHNEQYF.

This sequence joins TRBV10-1 and TRBJ2-2, with D possibly matching TRBD2 (5 bases). The CDR3 runs 14 residues. Germline loops: CDR1 WNHNN, CDR2 SYGVQD (reference sequence). The V end lost 5 bases, the J end lost 4 bases, and 11 bases lay between the germline ends. This CDR3 is CASSKDGITGELFF. CDR3 sequence (DNA): TGCGCCAGCAGTAAGGACGGGATCACCGGGGAGCTGTTTTTT.

This chain connects TRBV10-3 to TRBJ1-6; perhaps TRBD1 as D (6 bases). Trimming stripped 9 bases from V and 8 bases from J, with 14 bases between. The CDR3 sequence is 13 residues long. The germline gives CDR1 ENHRY, CDR2 SYGVKD. The CDR3 sequence is CAIQGPGDSPLHF. DNA for the CDR3: TGTGCCATTCAGGGGCCCGGAGATTCACCCCTCCACTTT.

The chain couples TRBV10-3 to TRBJ1-1, with 7 bases lining up with TRBD1. This CDR3 region has 17 residues. V lost 3 bases and J lost 2; bases outside the gene matches: 12. Germline loops: CDR1 ENHRY, CDR2 SYGVKD. Written as DNA, the CDR3 is TGTGCCATCAGTGACCAGACAGGGAGGAGGCCCAACACTGAAGCTTTCTTT. Amino acid sequence: CAISDQTGRRPNTEAFF.

This chain connects TRBV10-2 to TRBJ2-5; 7 bases map to TRBD2. From germline, CDR1 is WSHSY and CDR2 SAAADI. CDR3 length equals 12 residues. V dropped 3 bases and J dropped 7; count of bases not matched to a gene: 2. CDR3 in amino acids: CASSDGGRTQYF. CDR3 DNA sequence: TGCGCCAGCAGTGACGGGGGGAGGACCCAGTACTTC.